In this sample, the clone carrying this T cell receptor (beta chain) turned up once. Its antigen remains unknown. This sample stems from a study of T cells in localized non-small cell lung cancer. The study's findings and limits: Tumor trailed uninvolved adjacent lung in T cell clonality, which peaked there.

Generated by immunoSEQ multiplex PCR, the TCRdb table keeps only in-frame clones and is missing some. The sample contains tens of thousands of clones, 86% of which appear only once. The CDR3 covers 14 residues. Germline CDR1 is MNHNS and CDR2 is SASEGT. V was pared by 0 bases and J by 7 bases, with 12 bases between. The source is a man aged 40 to 70 with stage II lung adenocarcinoma. V gene TRBV6-1 combines with J gene TRBJ1-1; D is unclear. This specimen was PBMCs, taken before any cancer treatment. DNA of the CDR3: TGTGCCAGCAGTGAAGCTTCAGCAGCCTTTGAAGCTTTCTTT. Amino acid sequence: CASSEASAAFEAFF.